These 31 T cell receptor beta chains originate from one sample sequenced in a study of cytomegalovirus exposure and HLA in healthy donors. Vbeta (60) and Jbeta (13) primers were used in the PCR. Generated by immunoSEQ multiplex PCR, the TCRdb table keeps only in-frame clones and is missing some. The table shows approximately 240,000 clones, with 70% to 85% occurring only once. The sample comprised PBMCs. These receptors came from a woman in her thirties or forties in good health and CMV-seronegative.

This clone was observed once. The chain joins TRBV2 to TRBJ2-7, with D perhaps matching TRBD1 (5 bases). From germline, CDR1 is SNHLY and CDR2 FYNNEI. This CDR3 contains 13 residues. Trimming removed 7 bases from V and 1 base from J, with 11 bases in between. CDR3 sequence reads: CASNGQSSYEQYF. The CDR3 DNA reads as TGTGCCAGCAACGGACAAAGTTCCTACGAGCAGTACTTC.

This chain joins TRBV28 and TRBJ1-2, with D possibly being TRBD1 (5 bases). The CDR3 is made up of 17 amino acids. The germline V gene encodes CDR1 MDHEN and CDR2 SYDVKM. Between the trimmed V and J ends, which lost 4 bases and 0 bases, there was a span of 18 bases. CDR3 loop: CASSSRLSRVANYGYTF. Here the CDR3 DNA reads TGTGCCAGCAGTTCCAGACTTAGCAGGGTAGCTAACTATGGCTACACCTTC.

The gene calls are TRBV30 and TRBJ2-7, with D possibly matching TRBD1 (5 bases). Trimming took off 2 bases at V and 5 bases at J, with 16 bases between the two ends. Per the germline V gene, CDR1 is GTSNPN and CDR2 is SVGIG (reference sequence). The CDR3 has 14 amino acids. CDR3: CAWSTSQGGDEQYF. CDR3 nucleotides: TGTGCCTGGAGTACCTCGCAGGGTGGAGACGAGCAGTACTTC.

The CDR3 spells CASSSAGTNYGYTF. CDR3 DNA sequence: TGCGCCAGCAGTTCAGCAGGGACTAACTATGGCTACACCTTC. The chain joins TRBV5-1 to TRBJ1-2; weak D call: TRBD1 (5 bases). V was clipped by 5 bases and J by 0 bases, with 11 bases between them. Germline V gives CDR1 SGHRS, CDR2 YFSETQ. There are 14 residues in the CDR3.

The V call is TRBV19, the J call TRBJ2-2; D not certain. Germline V lookup: CDR1 LNHDA, CDR2 SQIVND (reference sequence). V lost 3 bases and J lost 2, with 10 bases in between. The CDR3 sequence is 15 residues long. CDR3 loop: CASSIGGINTGELFF. Written as DNA, the CDR3 is TGTGCCAGTAGTATTGGTGGCATAAACACCGGGGAGCTGTTTTTT.

This clone came up once. The chain uses TRBV4-2 and TRBJ1-2; TRBD1 might be the D (5 bases). The V end lost 1 base, the J end lost 2 bases, and 14 bases lay between the germline ends. The CDR3 spans 16 residues. Looked up from germline, CDR1 is LGHNA and CDR2 is YNFKEQ. This CDR3 reads CASSQVRGTGNYGYTF. DNA for the CDR3: TGTGCCAGCAGCCAAGTCCGTGGAACAGGCAACTATGGCTACACCTTC.

The gene calls are TRBV6-6 and TRBJ2-7; D unresolved. The CDR3 runs to 12 residues. Deletions cut 7 bases from V and 4 bases from J, with 11 bases between. CDR1 is MNHNY and CDR2 is SVGAGI in the germline V gene (reference sequence). DNA of the CDR3: TGTGCCAGCACCAACGTCGGGTACGAGCAGTACTTC. This encodes CASTNVGYEQYF.

The rearrangement links TRBV25-1 to TRBJ2-1; maybe TRBD1 (6 bases). The CDR3 covers 15 residues. V shed 2 bases and J shed 6 bases, with 14 bases lying between them. The germline V gene encodes CDR1 MGHDK and CDR2 SYGVNS. The CDR3 sequence is CASSEPGDLLNEQFF. CDR3 DNA sequence: TGTGCCAGCAGTGAACCAGGGGACCTCCTCAATGAGCAGTTCTTC.

This chain uses TRBV5-1 with TRBJ2-1; a weak D match, TRBD2 (7 bases). The length of the CDR3 is 16 residues. The V gene's germline CDR1 is SGHRS and CDR2 YFSETQ. The V gene lost 0 bases and the J gene lost 3 bases, with 13 bases spanning the gap. The CDR3: CASSLDSGGLYNEQFF. The CDR3 coding sequence is TGCGCCAGCAGCTTGGATTCCGGGGGGCTCTACAATGAGCAGTTCTTC.

The chain employs TRBV30 and TRBJ2-5; 7 bases map to TRBD2. Germline V CDR1 and CDR2: GTSNPN, SVGIG (reference sequence). V lost 6 bases and J lost 5; bases outside the gene matches: 9. The CDR3 is 13 amino acids. For the CDR3, the DNA is TGTGCCTGTCTAGAGGGAGCGGGGGAGACCCAGTACTTC. It encodes CACLEGAGETQYF.

V gene TRBV5-8 combines with J gene TRBJ2-7, with a weak D call TRBD1 (5 bases). This CDR3 has 15 amino acids. V shed 4 bases and J shed 2 bases, with 16 bases lying between them. Per germline, CDR1 SGHTS and CDR2 YDEGEE. This CDR3 reads CASSPIGHPTYEQYF. Here the CDR3 DNA reads TGTGCCAGCAGCCCCATAGGACACCCTACCTACGAGCAGTACTTC.

The rearrangement links TRBV9 to TRBJ1-3; D might be TRBD1 (6 bases). Germline values: CDR1 SGDLS, CDR2 YYNGEE. CDR3 length equals 15 residues. V gave up 5 bases and J gave up 0 bases, with 12 bases separating them. CDR3 protein: CASSSQGNSGNTIYF. CDR3 in DNA: TGTGCCAGCAGTTCACAGGGAAACTCTGGAAACACCATATATTTT. Complete variable domain (other parts from reference TRBV9 and TRBJ1-3): DSGVTQTPKHLITATGQRVTLRCSPRSGDLSVYWYQQSLDQGLQFLIQYYNGEERAKGNILERFSAQQFPDLHSELNLSSLELGDSALYFCASSSQGNSGNTIYFGEGSWLTVV.

The rearrangement uses TRBV11-3 and TRBJ2-2, with a possible D match to TRBD2 (6 bases). Germline-derived CDR1 and CDR2 are SGHNT and YENEEA. The V end was cut by 6 bases, the J end by 7 bases, with 12 bases between. The CDR3 extends over 13 amino acids. The CDR3 region is CASRSGGGGELFF. In DNA, the CDR3 is TGTGCCAGCAGATCCGGGGGAGGCGGGGAGCTGTTTTTT. Together with reference TRBV11-3 and TRBJ2-2, the CDR3 gives the full variable domain: EAGVVQSPRYKIIEKKQPVAFWCNPISGHNTLYWYLQNLGQGPELLIRYENEEAVDDSQLPKDRFSAERLKGVDSTLKIQPAELGDSAVYLCASRSGGGGELFFGEGSRLTVL.

This clone was recorded once. The chain uses TRBV5-1 and TRBJ2-5; 12 nucleotides align to TRBD2. TRBJ2-7 matches the DNA end more closely, so the J call is doubtful. The V gene's germline CDR1 is SGHRS and CDR2 YFSETQ. The CDR3 has 16 amino acids. CDR3 nucleotides: TGCGCCAGCAGCTTTAGGACTAGCGGGGAGTCCTACGAGCAGTACTTC. It is translated as CASSFRTSGESYEQYF.

V and J are TRBV10-1 and TRBJ2-7, with 9 positions matching TRBD1. The CDR3 length is 14 residues. Looked up from germline, CDR1 is WNHNN and CDR2 is SYGVQD (reference sequence). The J segment lost 1 base and the V segment lost 6 bases, leaving 4 bases of the junction unmatched. DNA of the CDR3: TGCGCCAGCAGCCGACAGGGGGTGTCCTACGAGCAGTACTTC. This sequence encodes CASSRQGVSYEQYF.

This chain joins TRBV5-6 and TRBJ2-2, with D possibly being TRBD1 (6 bases). V was shortened by 0 bases and J by 5 bases, with 8 bases between the two germline ends. The CDR3 sequence is 14 residues long. Per the germline V gene, CDR1 is SGHDT and CDR2 is YYEEEE. CDR3 residues: CASSLVRGTGELFF. The DNA of the CDR3 is TGTGCCAGCAGCTTGGTTAGGGGGACCGGGGAGCTGTTTTTT.

V gene TRBV27 combines with J gene TRBJ1-5; 8 nucleotides line up with TRBD1. CDR1 and CDR2 from the germline V gene are MNHEY and SMNVEV (reference sequence). The ends lost 6 bases at V and 3 bases at J; junction bases unmatched: 4. This CDR3 spans 14 amino acids. The DNA for the CDR3 is TGTGCCAGCAGGGGGACAGGCACCAATCAGCCCCAGCATTTT. Translating gives CASRGTGTNQPQHF.

This chain joins TRBV19 and TRBJ2-3; possibly TRBD2 for D (6 bases). The V and J ends lost 7 bases and 4 bases respectively, with 18 bases between them. The CDR3 has 15 amino acids. Germline V lookup: CDR1 LNHDA, CDR2 SQIVND (reference sequence). The CDR3 loop reads CASTRSAGISDTQYF. The CDR3 DNA reads as TGTGCCAGTACTAGAAGTGCGGGGATCTCAGATACGCAGTATTTT.

The rearrangement links TRBV11-3 to TRBJ2-2; TRBD2 matches at 13 bases. J was trimmed by 3 bases and V by 6 bases; bases with no gene match: 7. The CDR3 consists of 17 residues. CDR1 SGHNT and CDR2 YENEEA come from the germline V gene. CDR3 sequence (DNA): TGTGCCAGCAGGCCGACTAGCGGGGGGTTATACACCGGGGAGCTGTTTTTT. This codes for CASRPTSGGLYTGELFF.

The chain combines TRBV6-5 with TRBJ1-2; TRBD1 is a possible D gene (6 bases). This CDR3 region has 12 residues. Trimming pared 4 bases from V and 6 bases from J, leaving 9 bases between. Germline-derived CDR1 and CDR2 are MNHEY and SVGAGI. CDR3 in amino acids: CASSFQGHGYTF. As DNA, the CDR3 is TGTGCCAGCAGTTTTCAGGGGCATGGCTACACCTTC.

The rearrangement joins TRBV11-2 to TRBJ2-7, with unresolved D. The CDR3 extends over 16 amino acids. CDR1 and CDR2 from the germline V gene are SGHAT and FQNNGV. Trimming shortened V by 6 bases and J by 3 bases, and 21 bases separated the two germline ends. CDR3 DNA sequence: TGTGCCAGCAGTCCCCCTTATGATACAGCTTACTACGAGCAGTACTTC. It specifies CASSPPYDTAYYEQYF.

The chain carries TRBV5-1 and TRBJ2-5, with 9 positions matching TRBD1. The J call is in doubt because the DNA end fits TRBJ2-7 better. CDR1 and CDR2 (germline): SGHRS, YFSETQ. This CDR3 has 16 residues. The CDR3 spells CASSSMAGTGTGEQYF. The DNA for the CDR3 is TGCGCCAGCAGCTCCATGGCCGGGACAGGGACGGGCGAGCAGTACTTC.

V and J are TRBV15 and TRBJ2-3; 9 positions match TRBD2. V was pared by 1 base and J by 5 bases, with 1 base of the junction left unmatched. The CDR3 spans 14 residues. Per germline, CDR1 LNHNV and CDR2 YYDKDF (reference sequence). CDR3 bases: TGTGCCACCAGCAGAGCACTAGCGGGAGATACGCAGTATTTT. Amino acid sequence: CATSRALAGDTQYF.

The CDR3 here is CASSPTGPYEQYF. Here the CDR3 DNA reads TGTGCCAGCAGCCCGACAGGGCCCTACGAGCAGTACTTC. This chain uses TRBV11-3 with TRBJ2-7, with TRBD1 matching over 7 bases. CDR3 size: 13 residues. The trim removed 5 bases at V and 2 bases at J, leaving 3 bases unmatched. Germline CDR1 is SGHNT and CDR2 is YENEEA.

The rearrangement uses TRBV5-1 and TRBJ1-1, with D perhaps matching TRBD1 (6 bases). Trimming left V 7 bases short and J 6 bases short, with 19 bases between. The germline V gene encodes CDR1 SGHRS and CDR2 YFSETQ. The CDR3 extends over 14 amino acids. DNA of the CDR3: TGCGCCAGCGGTTCTTCAGGGGTCGTCGCTGAAGCTTTCTTT. Protein product: CASGSSGVVAEAFF. The entire variable domain, with the rest obtained from reference TRBV5-1 and TRBJ1-1, is as follows: KAGVTQTPRYLIKTRGQQVTLSCSPISGHRSVSWYQQTPGQGLQFLFEYFSETQRNKGNFPGRFSGRQFSNSRSEMNVSTLELGDSALYLCASGSSGVVAEAFFGQGTRLTVV.

This clone was counted a few times. The rearrangement links TRBV5-4 to TRBJ2-3; tentative D call: TRBD1 (6 bases). CDR1 is SGHNT and CDR2 is YYREEE in the germline V gene (reference sequence). V lost 0 bases and J lost 2, with 10 bases in between. This CDR3 region has 15 residues. CDR3 in amino acids: CASSLEMGATDTQYF. In DNA, the CDR3 is TGTGCCAGCAGCTTGGAGATGGGGGCCACAGATACGCAGTATTTT.

The gene calls are TRBV27 and TRBJ1-2; D is ambiguous. V lost 0 bases to trimming and J lost 6 bases, with 14 bases between them. Per the germline V gene, CDR1 is MNHEY and CDR2 is SMNVEV (reference sequence). The CDR3 totals 15 residues. The CDR3 protein is CASSLSRAGGDGYTF. In nucleotides, the CDR3 is TGTGCCAGCAGTTTATCGCGTGCGGGCGGGGATGGCTACACCTTC.

The chain joins TRBV27 to TRBJ2-1, with 9 positions matching TRBD1. CDR3 size: 15 residues. The V gene's germline CDR1 is MNHEY and CDR2 SMNVEV (reference sequence). V was clipped by 5 bases and J by 6 bases; unmatched bases: 8. CDR3 in amino acids: CASSTPGQGLNEQFF. Here the CDR3 DNA reads TGTGCCAGCAGTACCCCGGGACAGGGTCTCAATGAGCAGTTCTTC.

The sample holds a few counts of this clone. V is TRBV29-1 and J is TRBJ2-7; D is unclear. The CDR3 spans 11 residues. Germline CDR1 is SQVTM and CDR2 is ANQGSEA. V lost 6 bases and J 0 bases, leaving 6 bases between the germline ends. This CDR3 is CSVILSYEQYF. The CDR3 nucleotides read TGCAGCGTAATCCTCTCCTACGAGCAGTACTTC.

The count of this clone is one. This chain connects TRBV28 to TRBJ1-6; 7 nucleotides agree with TRBD1. The CDR3 is 18 residues long. From germline, CDR1 is MDHEN and CDR2 SYDVKM. The V segment lost 1 base and the J segment 4 bases; nucleotides outside the gene matches: 10. CDR3 protein: CASSLFTRQGFYNSPLHF. CDR3 in DNA: TGTGCCAGCAGTTTATTTACGAGACAGGGATTTTATAATTCACCCCTCCACTTT.

The chain uses TRBV5-1 and TRBJ1-3; D may be TRBD1 (5 bases). This CDR3 is built from 14 residues. The V and J ends lost 5 bases and 0 bases respectively, with 9 bases between them. Looked up from germline, CDR1 is SGHRS and CDR2 is YFSETQ. Here the CDR3 reads CASSQDSSGNTIYF. The CDR3 bases are TGCGCCAGCAGTCAAGACAGCTCTGGAAACACCATATATTTT.